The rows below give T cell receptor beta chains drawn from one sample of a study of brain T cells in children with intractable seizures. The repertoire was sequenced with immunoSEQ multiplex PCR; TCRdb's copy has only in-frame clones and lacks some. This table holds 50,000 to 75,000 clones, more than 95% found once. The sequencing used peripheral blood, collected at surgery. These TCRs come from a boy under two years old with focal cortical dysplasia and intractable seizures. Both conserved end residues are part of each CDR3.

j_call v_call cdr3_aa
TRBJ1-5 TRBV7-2 CASSLAGGNQPQHF
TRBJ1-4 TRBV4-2 CASSQDSRHGTGTEKLFF
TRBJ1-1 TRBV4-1 CASSQTGTLETEAFF
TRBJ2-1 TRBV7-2 CASSLANPLGYYNEQFF
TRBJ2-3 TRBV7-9 CASSSRLAGGPGTDTQYF
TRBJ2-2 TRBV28 CASSYPGLAGAGELFF
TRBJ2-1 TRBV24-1 CATSGTSGTVSSYNEQFF
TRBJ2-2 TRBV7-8 CASTPTSGRPGELFF
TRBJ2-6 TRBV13 CASSFVWGSGANVLTF
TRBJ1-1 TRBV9 CASRGGLNTEAFF
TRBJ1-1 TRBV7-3 CASSLTASYTEAFF
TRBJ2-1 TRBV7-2 CASSQRLAGNYNEQFF
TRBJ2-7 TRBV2 CASSHGTGTYEQYF
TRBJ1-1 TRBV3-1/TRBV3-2 CASSQVGTNTEAFF
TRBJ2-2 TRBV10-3 CAITTMNTGELFF
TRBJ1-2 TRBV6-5 CASSRGQGFYGYTF
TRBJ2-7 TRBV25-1 CASSAGDHSYEQYF
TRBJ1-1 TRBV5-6 CASSWGQGNTEAFF
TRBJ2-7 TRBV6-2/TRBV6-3 CASSYSGTEYYEQYF
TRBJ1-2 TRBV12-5 CASGPRSGALDGYTF
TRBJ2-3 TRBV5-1 CASSPSVSGGAADTQYF
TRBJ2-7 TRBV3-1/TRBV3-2 CASSQSRGLNEQYF
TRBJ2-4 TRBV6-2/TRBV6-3 CASSYQGAMSKNIQYF
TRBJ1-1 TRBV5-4 CASSFWNFGTEAFF
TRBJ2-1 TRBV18 CASSPLTSGRGHNEQFF
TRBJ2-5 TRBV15 CATSRGQGETQYF
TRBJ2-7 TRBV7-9 CASSPQPTGKVYEQYF
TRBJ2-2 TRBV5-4 CASSLDWTGGIPYTGELFF
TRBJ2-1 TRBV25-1 CASSVPSAPEQFF